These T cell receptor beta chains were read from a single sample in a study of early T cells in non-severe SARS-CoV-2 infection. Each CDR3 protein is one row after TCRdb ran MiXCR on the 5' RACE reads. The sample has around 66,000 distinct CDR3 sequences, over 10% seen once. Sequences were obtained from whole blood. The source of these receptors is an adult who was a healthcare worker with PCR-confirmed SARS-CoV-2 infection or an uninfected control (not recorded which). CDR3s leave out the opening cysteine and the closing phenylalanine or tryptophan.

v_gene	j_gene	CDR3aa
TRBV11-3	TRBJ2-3	ASSLFAGTDTQY
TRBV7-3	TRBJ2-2	ASSYLRTDNTGELF
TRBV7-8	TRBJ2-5	ASSFRLAGETQY
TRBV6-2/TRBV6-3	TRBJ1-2	ASSYGGSNYGYT
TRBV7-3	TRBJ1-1	ASSPGQINTEAF
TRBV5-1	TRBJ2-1	ASSLEGGLDSSRVYNEQF
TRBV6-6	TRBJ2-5	ASSSGTSLIQETQY
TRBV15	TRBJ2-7	ATSSGTSGIHTYEQY
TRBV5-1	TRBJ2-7	ASSLASGPYEQY
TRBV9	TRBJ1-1	ASSVTRQGQAF
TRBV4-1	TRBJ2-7	ASSQDEADSSYEQY
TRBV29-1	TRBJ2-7	SALSGGGYEQY
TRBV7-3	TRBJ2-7	ASSLKAGAIYEQY
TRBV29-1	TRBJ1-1	SVEGRGRMNTEAF
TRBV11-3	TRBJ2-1	ASSPGLAGGSEQF
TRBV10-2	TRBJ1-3	ASSISGNTIY
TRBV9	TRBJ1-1	ASSVSGDTEAF
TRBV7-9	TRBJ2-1	ASEDEQF
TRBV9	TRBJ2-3	ASSVAIGGSMDTQY
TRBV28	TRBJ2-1	ASSSLLAGGLNEQF
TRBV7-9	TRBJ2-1	ASSRDWGEQF
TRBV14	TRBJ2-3	ASSQDISWSFTDTQY
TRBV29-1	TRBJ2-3	SVSNGREDTQY
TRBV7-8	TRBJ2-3	ASSLPTGGPSASSTDTQY
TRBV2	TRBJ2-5	ASSAGLRTGLETQY
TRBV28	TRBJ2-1	ASSLWREGLTGNEQF
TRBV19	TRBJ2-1	ASSTRLAVYNEQF
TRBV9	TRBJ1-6	ASSVASGDSPLH
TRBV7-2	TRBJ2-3	ASSSRASGNRDTDTQY
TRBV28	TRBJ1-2	ASSPSGGLYGYT
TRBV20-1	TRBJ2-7	SAGMTNEQY
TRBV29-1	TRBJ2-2	SVDSAGVTGELF
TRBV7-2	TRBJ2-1	ASSLTPSSYNEQF
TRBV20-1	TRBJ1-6	SAGQSSSYNSPLH
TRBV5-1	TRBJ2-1	ASSPQETSSYNEQF
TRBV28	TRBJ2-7	ASQFSGDLYEQY
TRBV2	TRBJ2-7	ASSGTRSEQY
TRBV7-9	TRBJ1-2	ASSLAPGNYGYT
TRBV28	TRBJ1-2	ASSANSPGLSYT
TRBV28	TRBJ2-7	ASEEGGASSYEQY
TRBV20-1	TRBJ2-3	SAPRAWGGTDTQY
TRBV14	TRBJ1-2	ASSQPGTGGYGYT